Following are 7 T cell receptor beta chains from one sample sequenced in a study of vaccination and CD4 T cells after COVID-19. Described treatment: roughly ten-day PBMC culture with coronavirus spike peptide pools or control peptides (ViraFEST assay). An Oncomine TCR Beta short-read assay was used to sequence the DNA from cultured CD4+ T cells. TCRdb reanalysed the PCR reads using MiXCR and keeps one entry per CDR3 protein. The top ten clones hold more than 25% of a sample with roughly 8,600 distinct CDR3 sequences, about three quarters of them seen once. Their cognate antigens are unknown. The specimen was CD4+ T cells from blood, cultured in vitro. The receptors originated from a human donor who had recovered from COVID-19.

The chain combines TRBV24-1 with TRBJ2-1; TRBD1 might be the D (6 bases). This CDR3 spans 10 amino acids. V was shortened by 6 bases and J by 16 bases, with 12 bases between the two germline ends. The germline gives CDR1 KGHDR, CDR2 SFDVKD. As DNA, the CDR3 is TGTGCCACCAGTAGGGAACAGGGCTTCTTC. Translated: CATSREQGFF.

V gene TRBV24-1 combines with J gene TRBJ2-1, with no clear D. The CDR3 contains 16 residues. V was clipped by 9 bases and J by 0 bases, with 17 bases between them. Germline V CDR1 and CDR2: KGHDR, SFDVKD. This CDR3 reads CATGDSYRGSYNEQFF. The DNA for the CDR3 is TGTGCCACCGGCGATAGCTACAGAGGCTCCTACAATGAGCAGTTCTTC.

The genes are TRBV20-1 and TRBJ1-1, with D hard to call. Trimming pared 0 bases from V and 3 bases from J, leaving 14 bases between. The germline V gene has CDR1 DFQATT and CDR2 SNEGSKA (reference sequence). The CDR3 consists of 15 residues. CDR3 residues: CSARDRAGWDTEAFF. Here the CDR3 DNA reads TGCAGTGCTAGAGATCGGGCAGGCTGGGACACTGAAGCTTTCTTT.

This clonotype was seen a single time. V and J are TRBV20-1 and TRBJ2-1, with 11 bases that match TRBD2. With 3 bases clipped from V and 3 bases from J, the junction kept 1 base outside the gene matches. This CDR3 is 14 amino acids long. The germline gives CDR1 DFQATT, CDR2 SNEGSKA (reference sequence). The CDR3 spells CSASGTSGYNEQFF. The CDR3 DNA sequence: TGCAGTGCTAGCGGGACTAGCGGCTACAATGAGCAGTTCTTC.

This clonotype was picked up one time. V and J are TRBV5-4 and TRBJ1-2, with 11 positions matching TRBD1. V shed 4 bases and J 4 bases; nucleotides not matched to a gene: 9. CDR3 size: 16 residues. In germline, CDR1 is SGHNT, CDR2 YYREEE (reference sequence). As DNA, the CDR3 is TGTGCCAGCAGCCCGGACAGGGGGCGCGAGAGCTATGGCTACACCTTC. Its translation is CASSPDRGRESYGYTF.

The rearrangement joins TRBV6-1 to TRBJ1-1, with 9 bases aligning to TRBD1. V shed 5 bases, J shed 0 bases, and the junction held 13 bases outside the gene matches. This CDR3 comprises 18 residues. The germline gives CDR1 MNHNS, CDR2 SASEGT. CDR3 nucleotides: TGTGCCAGCAGTAGGGCCTACATCGGACAGGGGATGAACACTGAAGCTTTCTTT. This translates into CASSRAYIGQGMNTEAFF.

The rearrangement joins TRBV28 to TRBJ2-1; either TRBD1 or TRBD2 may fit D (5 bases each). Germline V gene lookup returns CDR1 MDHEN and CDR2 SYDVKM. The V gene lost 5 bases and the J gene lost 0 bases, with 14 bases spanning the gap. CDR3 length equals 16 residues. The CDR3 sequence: CASSGTGTSSYNEQFF. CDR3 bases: TGTGCCAGCAGTGGAACCGGGACCAGCTCCTACAATGAGCAGTTCTTC.